Given below is one T cell receptor beta chain in context. The entry originates in a study of blood T cell repertoires in COVID-19. Profiling relied on immunoSEQ multiplex PCR, and the TCRdb table lists in-frame clones only, not all of them. The table has 80,000 to 95,000 clones, about 89% seen once. V was trimmed by 0 bases and J by 0 bases, leaving 9 bases between them. Germline V gene lookup returns CDR1 SGHRS and CDR2 YFSETQ. The CDR3 extends over 15 amino acids. This clonotype originated in a woman in her 70s with acute or convalescent COVID-19. Sequences were obtained from peripheral blood. The chain employs TRBV5-1 and TRBJ1-2; D gene uncertain. The CDR3 region is CASSLGVGANYGYTF. The DNA for the CDR3 is TGCGCCAGCAGCTTGGGTGTAGGAGCTAACTATGGCTACACCTTC.